A selection of T cell receptor beta chains follows, all from one sample in a study of blood T cell repertoires in COVID-19. Clones were read by immunoSEQ multiplex PCR, and TCRdb kept only the in-frame ones, dropping some. Of tens of thousands of clones in the sample, roughly 80% were seen once. Sequenced sample: peripheral blood. Receptors originate from a human donor in a cohort sampled during active or convalescent COVID-19. CDR3s include the opening cysteine and the closing phenylalanine or tryptophan. A D gene is named only where the DNA matches it firmly. For some rows the clone size is stated as once, few or many, or as a class when expanded; others skip it.

V: TRBV7-9
J: TRBJ2-7
D: .
size: .
CDR3: CASSPNSYEQYF
DNA: TGTGCCAGCAGCCCTAACAGCTACGAGCAGTACTTC

V: TRBV7-2
J: TRBJ2-5
D: TRBD1
size: .
CDR3: CASSLAPGGQETQYF
DNA: TGTGCCAGCAGCTTAGCCCCAGGGGGCCAAGAGACCCAGTACTTC

V: TRBV6-2/TRBV6-3
J: TRBJ2-5
D: TRBD1
size: .
CDR3: CASSYSFGTDQETQYF
DNA: TGTGCCAGCAGTTACTCGTTCGGGACAGACCAAGAGACCCAGTACTTC

V: TRBV15
J: TRBJ2-5
D: TRBD2
size: .
CDR3: CATSRGSSGVVETQYF
DNA: TGTGCCACCAGCAGAGGCAGTAGCGGGGTTGTTGAGACCCAGTACTTC

V: TRBV9
J: TRBJ2-7
D: TRBD2
size: .
CDR3: CASSLHPGLAGGEQYF
DNA: TGTGCCAGCAGCCTTCATCCGGGACTAGCGGGGGGGGAGCAGTACTTC

V: TRBV7-8
J: TRBJ2-5
D: TRBD1
size: once
CDR3: CASSRDRETQYF
DNA: TGTGCCAGCAGCCGGGACAGGGAGACCCAGTACTTC

V: TRBV6-5
J: TRBJ2-3
D: .
size: .
CDR3: CASSYSRQRTDTQYF
DNA: TGTGCCAGCAGTTACTCGAGACAGAGGACAGATACGCAGTATTTT

V: TRBV2
J: TRBJ1-1
D: .
size: .
CDR3: CASSEYQGNTEAFF
DNA: TGTGCCAGCAGTGAATATCAGGGGAACACTGAAGCTTTCTTT

V: TRBV7-3
J: TRBJ1-2
D: .
size: once
CDR3: CASSLNRAGNYGYTF
DNA: TGTGCCAGCAGCTTAAATCGGGCAGGGAACTATGGCTACACCTTC

V: TRBV5-4
J: TRBJ2-2
D: .
size: few
CDR3: CASSLALGGATGELFF
DNA: TGTGCCAGCAGCTTGGCCTTGGGCGGGGCCACCGGGGAGCTGTTTTTT

V: TRBV12-3/TRBV12-4
J: TRBJ2-3
D: .
size: .
CDR3: CASCRGSTDTQYF
DNA: TGTGCCAGCTGCAGGGGATCCACAGATACGCAGTATTTT

V: TRBV19
J: TRBJ2-7
D: TRBD1
size: .
CDR3: CASSIGTGSPREQYF
DNA: TGTGCCAGTAGTATAGGGACAGGGTCTCCCCGCGAGCAGTACTTC

V: TRBV6-2/TRBV6-3
J: TRBJ2-6
D: .
size: .
CDR3: CASSYILAAGANVLTF
DNA: TGTGCCAGCAGTTACATTTTGGCTGCTGGGGCCAACGTCCTGACTTTC

V: TRBV6-5
J: TRBJ2-2
D: TRBD1
size: few
CDR3: CASTDEGAPTGELFF
DNA: TGTGCCAGCACCGACGAGGGGGCGCCCACCGGGGAGCTGTTTTTT

V: TRBV7-9
J: TRBJ2-7
D: .
size: few
CDR3: CASSSNEPYEQYF
DNA: TGTGCCAGCAGCTCCAACGAGCCCTACGAGCAGTACTTC

V: TRBV3-1/TRBV3-2
J: TRBJ1-6
D: .
size: .
CDR3: CASSPREDSPLHF
DNA: TGTGCCAGCAGTCCTCGGGAGGATTCACCCCTCCACTTT

V: TRBV25-1
J: TRBJ2-7
D: .
size: .
CDR3: CASSAGDIGEQYF
DNA: TGTGCCAGCAGTGCCGGGGACATCGGCGAGCAGTACTTC

V: TRBV6-2/TRBV6-3
J: TRBJ2-7
D: TRBD1
size: .
CDR3: CASSYSAHWDSNYEQYF
DNA: TGTGCCAGCAGTTACTCCGCGCACTGGGACAGCAACTACGAGCAGTACTTC

V: TRBV5-1
J: TRBJ2-5
D: TRBD2
size: .
CDR3: CASSPLTSGVETQYF
DNA: TGCGCCAGCAGCCCACTGACTAGCGGGGTTGAGACCCAGTACTTC

V: TRBV5-1
J: TRBJ1-1
D: .
size: .
CDR3: CASRGESGGRTEAFF
DNA: TGCGCCAGCAGGGGCGAGTCGGGGGGGCGCACTGAAGCTTTCTTT

V: TRBV11-3
J: TRBJ2-3
D: TRBD2
size: .
CDR3: CASSRTAAGLTDTQYF
DNA: TGTGCCAGCAGCCGGACGGCAGCGGGGCTCACAGATACGCAGTATTTT

V: TRBV6-5
J: TRBJ2-1
D: .
size: .
CDR3: CASSYSMSSYNEQFF
DNA: TGTGCCAGCAGTTACTCGATGAGCTCCTACAATGAGCAGTTCTTC

V: TRBV6-6
J: TRBJ1-1
D: .
size: .
CDR3: CASSYEGAEAFF
DNA: TGTGCCAGCAGTTACGAGGGGGCTGAAGCTTTCTTT

V: TRBV19
J: TRBJ1-1
D: TRBD1
size: medium-sized
CDR3: CASSTGTGATEAFF
DNA: TGTGCCAGTAGTACCGGGACAGGGGCAACTGAAGCTTTCTTT

V: TRBV5-1
J: TRBJ1-2
D: TRBD1
size: .
CDR3: CASSLQGADYGYTF
DNA: TGCGCCAGCAGCTTGCAGGGGGCTGACTATGGCTACACCTTC

V: TRBV7-9
J: TRBJ2-7
D: .
size: .
CDR3: CASSLDASYEQYF
DNA: TGTGCCAGCAGCTTAGACGCGTCCTACGAGCAGTACTTC

V: TRBV27
J: TRBJ1-5
D: .
size: .
CDR3: CATSRYQGSEFVSNQPQHF
DNA: TGTGCCACCTCCCGTTACCAGGGGTCGGAATTTGTCAGCAATCAGCCCCAGCATTTT

V: TRBV7-8
J: TRBJ2-3
D: TRBD2
size: .
CDR3: CASSSTEAGVRRDTQYF
DNA: TGTGCCAGCAGCTCCACCGAGGCGGGGGTGCGTAGAGATACGCAGTATTTT